This TCR beta chain was recovered during a study of blood T cell repertoires in COVID-19. Study-wide background: Samples of COVID-19 (acute and convalescent) were obtained from the United States, Italy and Spain.

Germline loops: CDR1 MGHDK, CDR2 SYGVNS. This CDR3 is 16 amino acids long. The V gene end was trimmed by 3 bases and the J gene end by 1 base; junction bases not matched to a gene: 8. The assay was immunoSEQ multiplex PCR, and TCRdb's table has in-frame clones only and misses some. The sample yields hundreds of thousands of clones, roughly 79% seen once. V gene TRBV25-1 combines with J gene TRBJ2-5; 7 nucleotides align to TRBD1. The receptor's source is an elderly woman with COVID-19, enrolled during active disease. The material sequenced was peripheral blood. The CDR3: CASSESPGQLQETQYF. In DNA, the CDR3 is TGTGCCAGCAGTGAGTCTCCGGGACAGCTCCAAGAGACCCAGTACTTC. Together with reference TRBV25-1 and TRBJ2-5, the CDR3 gives the full variable domain: EADIYQTPRYLVIGTGKKITLECSQTMGHDKMYWYQQDPGMELHLIHYSYGVNSTEKGDLSSESTVSRIRTEHFPLTLESARPSHTSQYLCASSESPGQLQETQYFGPGTRLLVL.